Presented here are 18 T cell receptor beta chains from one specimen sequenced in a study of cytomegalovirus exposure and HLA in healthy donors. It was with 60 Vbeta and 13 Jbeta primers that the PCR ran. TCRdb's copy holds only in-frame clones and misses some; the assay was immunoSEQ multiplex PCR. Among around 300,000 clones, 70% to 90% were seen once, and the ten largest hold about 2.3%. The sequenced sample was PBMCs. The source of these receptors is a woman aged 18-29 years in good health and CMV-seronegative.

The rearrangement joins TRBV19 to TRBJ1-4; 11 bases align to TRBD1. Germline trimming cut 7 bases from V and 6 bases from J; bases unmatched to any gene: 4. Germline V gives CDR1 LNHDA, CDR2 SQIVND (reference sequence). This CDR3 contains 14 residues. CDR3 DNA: TGTGCCAGTATAGGACAGGGGGCGGATGAAAAACTGTTTTTT. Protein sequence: CASIGQGADEKLFF.

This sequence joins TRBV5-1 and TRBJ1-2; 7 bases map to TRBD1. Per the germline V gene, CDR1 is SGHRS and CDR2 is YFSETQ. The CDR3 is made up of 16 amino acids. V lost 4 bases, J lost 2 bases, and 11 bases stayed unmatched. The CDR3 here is CASSQPPGTANYGYTF. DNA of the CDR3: TGCGCCAGCAGCCAACCCCCCGGGACAGCGAACTATGGCTACACCTTC.

The CDR3 DNA follows: TGCGCCAGCAGCCTCGGACAGTCAACAATGAATGAAAAACTGTTTTTT. It is translated as CASSLGQSTMNEKLFF. The genes are TRBV5-1 and TRBJ1-4, with a possible D match to TRBD1 (6 bases). V shed 4 bases and J shed 5 bases, with 18 bases lying between them. The CDR3 runs to 16 residues. Germline V gene sequence: CDR1 SGHRS, CDR2 YFSETQ.

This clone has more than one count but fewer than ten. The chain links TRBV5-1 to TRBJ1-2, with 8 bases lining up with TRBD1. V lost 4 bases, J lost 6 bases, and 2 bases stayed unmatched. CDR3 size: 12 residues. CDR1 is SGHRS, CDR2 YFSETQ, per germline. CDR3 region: CASSTTGDGYTF. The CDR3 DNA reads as TGCGCCAGCAGCACGACAGGGGATGGCTACACCTTC. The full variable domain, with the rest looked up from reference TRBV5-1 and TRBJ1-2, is KAGVTQTPRYLIKTRGQQVTLSCSPISGHRSVSWYQQTPGQGLQFLFEYFSETQRNKGNFPGRFSGRQFSNSRSEMNVSTLELGDSALYLCASSTTGDGYTFGSGTRLTVV.

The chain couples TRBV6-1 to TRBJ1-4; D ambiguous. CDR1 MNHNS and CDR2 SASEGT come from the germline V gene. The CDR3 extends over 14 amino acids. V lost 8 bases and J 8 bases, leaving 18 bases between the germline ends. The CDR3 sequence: CASSSGVSREKLFF. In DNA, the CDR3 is TGTGCCAGCTCAAGCGGGGTGTCAAGGGAAAAACTGTTTTTT.

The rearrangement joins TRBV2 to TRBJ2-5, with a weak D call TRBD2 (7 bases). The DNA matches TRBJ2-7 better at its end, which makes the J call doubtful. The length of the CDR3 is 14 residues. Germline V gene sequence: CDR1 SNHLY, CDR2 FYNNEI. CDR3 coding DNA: TGTGCCAGCAGGCCGGAGTGGGGGGGGCACGAGCAGTACTTC. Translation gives CASRPEWGGHEQYF.

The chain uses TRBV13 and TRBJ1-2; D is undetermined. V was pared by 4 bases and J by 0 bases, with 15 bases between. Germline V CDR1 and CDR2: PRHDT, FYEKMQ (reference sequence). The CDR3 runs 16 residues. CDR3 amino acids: CASSYPLGEANYGYTF. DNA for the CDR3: TGTGCCAGCAGCTATCCACTTGGGGAGGCTAACTATGGCTACACCTTC. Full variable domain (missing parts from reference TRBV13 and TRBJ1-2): AAGVIQSPRHLIKEKRETATLKCYPIPRHDTVYWYQQGPGQDPQFLISFYEKMQSDKGSIPDRFSAQQFSDYHSELNMSSLELGDSALYFCASSYPLGEANYGYTFGSGTRLTVV.

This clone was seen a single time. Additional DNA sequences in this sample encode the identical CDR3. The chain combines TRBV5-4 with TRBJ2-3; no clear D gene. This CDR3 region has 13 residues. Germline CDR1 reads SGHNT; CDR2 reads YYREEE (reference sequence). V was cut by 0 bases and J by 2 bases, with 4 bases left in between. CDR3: CASSLGHTDTQYF. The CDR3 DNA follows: TGTGCCAGCAGCTTGGGGCACACAGATACGCAGTATTTT.

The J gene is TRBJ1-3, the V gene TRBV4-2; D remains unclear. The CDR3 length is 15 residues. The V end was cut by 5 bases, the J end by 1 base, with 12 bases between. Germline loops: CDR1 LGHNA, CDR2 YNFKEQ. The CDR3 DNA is TGTGCCAGCAGCTCCGCCCGGGTTTCTGGAAACACCATATATTTT. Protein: CASSSARVSGNTIYF.

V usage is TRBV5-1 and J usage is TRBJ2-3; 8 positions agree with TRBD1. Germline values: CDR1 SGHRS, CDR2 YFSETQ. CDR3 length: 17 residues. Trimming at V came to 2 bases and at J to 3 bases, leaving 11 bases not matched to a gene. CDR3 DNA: TGCGCCAGCAGCTTCTCAGGGGGCGAATCATGGACAGATACGCAGTATTTT. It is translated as CASSFSGGESWTDTQYF.

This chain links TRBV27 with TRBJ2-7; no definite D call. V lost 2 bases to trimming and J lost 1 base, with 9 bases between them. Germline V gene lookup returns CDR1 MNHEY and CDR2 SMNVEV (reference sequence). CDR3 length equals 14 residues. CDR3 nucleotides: TGTGCCAGCAGTTTAAACTTTCTGTCCTACGAGCAGTACTTC. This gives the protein CASSLNFLSYEQYF.

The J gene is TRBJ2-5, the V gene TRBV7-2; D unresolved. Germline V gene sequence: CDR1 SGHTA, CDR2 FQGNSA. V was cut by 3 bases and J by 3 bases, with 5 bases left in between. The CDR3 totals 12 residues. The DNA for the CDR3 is TGTGCCAGCAGCTTCTATAAAGAGACCCAGTACTTC. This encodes CASSFYKETQYF.

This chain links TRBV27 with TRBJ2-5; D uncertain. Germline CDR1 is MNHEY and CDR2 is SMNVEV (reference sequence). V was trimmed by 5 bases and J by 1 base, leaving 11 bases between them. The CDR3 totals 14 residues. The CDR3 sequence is CASSRRGPQETQYF. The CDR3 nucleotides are TGTGCCAGCAGTCGTAGAGGCCCCCAAGAGACCCAGTACTTC.

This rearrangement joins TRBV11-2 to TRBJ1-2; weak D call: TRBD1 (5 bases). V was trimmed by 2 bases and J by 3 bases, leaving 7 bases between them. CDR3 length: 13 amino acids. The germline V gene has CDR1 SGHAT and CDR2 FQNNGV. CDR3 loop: CASSLSGDYGYTF. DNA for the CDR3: TGTGCCAGCAGCTTATCGGGGGACTATGGCTACACCTTC.

CDR3 nucleotide sequence: TGTGCCAGCTCACCACCAGGAACGGGGGGAGGGAATGAGCAGTTCTTC. Its protein is CASSPPGTGGGNEQFF. The J gene is TRBJ2-1, the V gene TRBV18; TRBD2 aligns across 7 bases. CDR3 size: 16 residues. Looked up from germline, CDR1 is KGHSH and CDR2 is LQKENI. Germline trimming cut 0 bases from V and 7 bases from J; bases unmatched to any gene: 9.

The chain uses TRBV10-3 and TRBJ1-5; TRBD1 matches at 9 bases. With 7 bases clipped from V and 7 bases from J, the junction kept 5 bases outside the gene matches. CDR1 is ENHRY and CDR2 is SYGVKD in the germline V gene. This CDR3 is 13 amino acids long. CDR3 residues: CAIKDRGEQPQHF. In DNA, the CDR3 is TGTGCCATCAAGGACAGGGGTGAGCAGCCCCAGCATTTT.

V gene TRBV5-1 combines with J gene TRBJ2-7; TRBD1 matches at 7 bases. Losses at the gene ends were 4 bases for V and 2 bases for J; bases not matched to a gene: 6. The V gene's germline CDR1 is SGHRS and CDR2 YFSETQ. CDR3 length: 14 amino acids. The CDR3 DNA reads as TGCGCCAGCAGCCTGACAGGGCACCCCTACGAGCAGTACTTC. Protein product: CASSLTGHPYEQYF.

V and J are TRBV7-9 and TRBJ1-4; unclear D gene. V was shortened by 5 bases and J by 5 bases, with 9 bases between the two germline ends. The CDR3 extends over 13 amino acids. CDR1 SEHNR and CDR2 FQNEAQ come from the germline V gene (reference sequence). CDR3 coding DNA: TGTGCCAGCAGCCGGGTCCTAAATGAAAAACTGTTTTTT. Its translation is CASSRVLNEKLFF.